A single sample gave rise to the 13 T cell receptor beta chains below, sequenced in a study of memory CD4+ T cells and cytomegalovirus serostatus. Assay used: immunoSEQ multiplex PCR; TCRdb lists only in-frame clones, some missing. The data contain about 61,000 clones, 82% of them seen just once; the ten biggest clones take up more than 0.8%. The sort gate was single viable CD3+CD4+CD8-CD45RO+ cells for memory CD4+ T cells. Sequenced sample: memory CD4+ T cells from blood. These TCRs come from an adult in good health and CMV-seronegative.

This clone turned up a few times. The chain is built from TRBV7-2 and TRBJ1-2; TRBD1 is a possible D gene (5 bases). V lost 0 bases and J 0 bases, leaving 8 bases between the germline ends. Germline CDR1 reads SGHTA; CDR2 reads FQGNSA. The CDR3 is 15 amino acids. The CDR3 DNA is TGTGCCAGCAGCTTAGCACAGGCCTCTAACTATGGCTACACCTTC. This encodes CASSLAQASNYGYTF. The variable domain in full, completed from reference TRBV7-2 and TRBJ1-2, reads GAGVSQSPSNKVTEKGKDVELRCDPISGHTALYWYRQSLGQGLEFLIYFQGNSAPDKSGLPSDRFSAERTGGSVSTLTIQRTQQEDSAVYLCASSLAQASNYGYTFGSGTRLTVV.

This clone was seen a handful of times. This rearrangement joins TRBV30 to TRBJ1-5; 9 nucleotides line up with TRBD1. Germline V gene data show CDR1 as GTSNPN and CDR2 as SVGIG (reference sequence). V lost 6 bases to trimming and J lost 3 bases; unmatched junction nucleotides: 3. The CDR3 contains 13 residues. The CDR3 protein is CACDRGINQPQHF. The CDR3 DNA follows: TGTGCCTGCGACAGGGGGATCAATCAGCCCCAGCATTTT. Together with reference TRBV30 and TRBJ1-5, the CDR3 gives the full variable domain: SQTIHQWPATLVQPVGSPLSLECTVEGTSNPNLYWYRQAAGRGLQLLFYSVGIGQISSEVPQNLSASRPQDRQFILSSKKLLLSDSGFYLCACDRGINQPQHFGDGTRLSIL.

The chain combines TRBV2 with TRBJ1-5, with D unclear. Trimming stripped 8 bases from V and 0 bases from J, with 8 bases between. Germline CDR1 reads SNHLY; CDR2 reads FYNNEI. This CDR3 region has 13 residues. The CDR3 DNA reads TGTGCCAGCGCGCGAGATAGCAATCAGCCCCAGCATTTT. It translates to CASARDSNQPQHF.

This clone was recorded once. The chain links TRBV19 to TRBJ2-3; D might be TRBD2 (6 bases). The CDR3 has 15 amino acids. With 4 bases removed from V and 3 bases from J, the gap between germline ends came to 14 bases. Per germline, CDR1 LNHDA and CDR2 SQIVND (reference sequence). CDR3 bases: TGTGCCAGTAGTAAGACTAGTACGTGGACAGATACGCAGTATTTT. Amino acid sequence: CASSKTSTWTDTQYF.

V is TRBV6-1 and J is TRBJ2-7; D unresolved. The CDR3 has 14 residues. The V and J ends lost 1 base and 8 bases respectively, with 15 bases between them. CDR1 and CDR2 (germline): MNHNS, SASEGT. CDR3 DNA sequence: TGTGCCAGCAGTGAAGGACTTTACCTGATACAGCAGTACTTC. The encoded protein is CASSEGLYLIQQYF.

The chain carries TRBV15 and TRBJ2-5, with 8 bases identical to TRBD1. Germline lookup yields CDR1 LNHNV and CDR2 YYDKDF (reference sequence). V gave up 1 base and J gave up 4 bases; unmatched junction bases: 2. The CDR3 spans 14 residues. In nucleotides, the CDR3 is TGTGCCACCAGCAGAGGACAGGGGCGAGAGACCCAGTACTTC. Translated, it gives CATSRGQGRETQYF.

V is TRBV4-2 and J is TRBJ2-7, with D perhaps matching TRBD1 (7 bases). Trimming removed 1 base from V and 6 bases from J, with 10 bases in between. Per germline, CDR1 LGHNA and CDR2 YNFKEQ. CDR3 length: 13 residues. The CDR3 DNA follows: TGTGCCAGCAGCCAAGTCCAGGGGGGCGAGCAGTACTTC. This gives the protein CASSQVQGGEQYF.

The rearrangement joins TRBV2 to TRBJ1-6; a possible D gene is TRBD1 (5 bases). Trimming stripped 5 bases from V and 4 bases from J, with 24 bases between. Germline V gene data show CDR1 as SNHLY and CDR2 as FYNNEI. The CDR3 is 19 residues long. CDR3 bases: TGTGCCAGCAGTCAATACGGGACTTCACGAGAATTTTATAATTCACCCCTCCACTTT. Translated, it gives CASSQYGTSREFYNSPLHF. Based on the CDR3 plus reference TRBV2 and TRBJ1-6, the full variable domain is EPEVTQTPSHQVTQMGQEVILRCVPISNHLYFYWYRQILGQKVEFLVSFYNNEISEKSEIFDDQFSVERPDGSNFTLKIRSTKLEDSAMYFCASSQYGTSREFYNSPLHFGNGTRLTVT.

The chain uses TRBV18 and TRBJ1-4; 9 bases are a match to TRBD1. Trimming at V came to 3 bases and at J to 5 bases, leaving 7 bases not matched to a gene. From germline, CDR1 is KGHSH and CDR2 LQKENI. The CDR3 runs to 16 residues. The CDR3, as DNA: TGTGCCAGCTCACCGTCTCCGGGACAGGGAAATGAAAAACTGTTTTTT. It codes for CASSPSPGQGNEKLFF.

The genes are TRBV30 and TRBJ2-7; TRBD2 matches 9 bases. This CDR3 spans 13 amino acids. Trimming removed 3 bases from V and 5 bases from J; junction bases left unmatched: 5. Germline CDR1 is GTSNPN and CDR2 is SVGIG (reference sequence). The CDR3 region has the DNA TGTGCCTGGAGGCTAGCGGGACTGAACGAGCAGTACTTC. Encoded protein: CAWRLAGLNEQYF.

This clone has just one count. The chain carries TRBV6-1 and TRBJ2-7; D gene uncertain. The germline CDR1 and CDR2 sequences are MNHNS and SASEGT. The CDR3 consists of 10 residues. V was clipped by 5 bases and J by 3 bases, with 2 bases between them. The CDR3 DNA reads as TGTGCCAGCAGTAACTACGAGCAGTACTTC. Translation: CASSNYEQYF.

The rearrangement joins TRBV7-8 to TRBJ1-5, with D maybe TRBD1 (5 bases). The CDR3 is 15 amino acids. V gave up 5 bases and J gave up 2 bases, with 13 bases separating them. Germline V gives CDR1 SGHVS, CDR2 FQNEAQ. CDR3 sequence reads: CASSQGGGGNQPQHF. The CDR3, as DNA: TGTGCCAGCAGCCAAGGTGGGGGGGGCAATCAGCCCCAGCATTTT.

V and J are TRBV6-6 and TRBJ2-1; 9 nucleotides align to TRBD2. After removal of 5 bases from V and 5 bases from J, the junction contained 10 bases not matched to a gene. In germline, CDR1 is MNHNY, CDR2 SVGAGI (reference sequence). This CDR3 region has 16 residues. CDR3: CASSRVAGASHNEQFF. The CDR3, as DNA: TGTGCCAGCAGTCGCGTAGCGGGAGCATCCCACAATGAGCAGTTCTTC.